This T cell receptor beta chain derives from a study of T cells in localized non-small cell lung cancer. Study findings and constraints: Higher blood T cell density went with longer overall survival.

Germline V gives CDR1 SGHAT, CDR2 FQNNGV. The CDR3 length is 15 residues. J gave up 4 bases and V 3 bases, and 7 bases lay outside the gene matches. TCRdb's table, derived via immunoSEQ multiplex PCR, lists solely in-frame clones and lacks some. The sample consists of under 60,000 clones, more than 80% of them appearing once. About this clone itself: Its matching antigen is unknown.

The V call is TRBV11-2, the J call TRBJ2-7; 9 positions agree with TRBD2. Sequenced here: peripheral blood, sampled before any cancer treatment. The TCR sequence derives from a male donor at least 60 years old with stage III squamous cell lung carcinoma. CDR3 protein: CASSLTSGEFYEQYF. The CDR3, as DNA: TGTGCCAGCAGCTTGACTAGCGGAGAGTTTTACGAGCAGTACTTC.